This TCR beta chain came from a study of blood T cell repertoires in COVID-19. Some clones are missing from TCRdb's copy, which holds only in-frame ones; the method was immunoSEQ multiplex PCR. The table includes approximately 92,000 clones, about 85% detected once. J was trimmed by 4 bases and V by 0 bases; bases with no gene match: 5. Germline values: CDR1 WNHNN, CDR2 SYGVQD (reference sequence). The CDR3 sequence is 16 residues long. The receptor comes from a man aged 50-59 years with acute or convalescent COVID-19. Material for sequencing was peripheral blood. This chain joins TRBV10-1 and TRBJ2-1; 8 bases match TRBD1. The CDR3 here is CASSESQGAGYNEQFF. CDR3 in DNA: TGCGCCAGCAGTGAGTCGCAGGGGGCGGGTTACAATGAGCAGTTCTTC.